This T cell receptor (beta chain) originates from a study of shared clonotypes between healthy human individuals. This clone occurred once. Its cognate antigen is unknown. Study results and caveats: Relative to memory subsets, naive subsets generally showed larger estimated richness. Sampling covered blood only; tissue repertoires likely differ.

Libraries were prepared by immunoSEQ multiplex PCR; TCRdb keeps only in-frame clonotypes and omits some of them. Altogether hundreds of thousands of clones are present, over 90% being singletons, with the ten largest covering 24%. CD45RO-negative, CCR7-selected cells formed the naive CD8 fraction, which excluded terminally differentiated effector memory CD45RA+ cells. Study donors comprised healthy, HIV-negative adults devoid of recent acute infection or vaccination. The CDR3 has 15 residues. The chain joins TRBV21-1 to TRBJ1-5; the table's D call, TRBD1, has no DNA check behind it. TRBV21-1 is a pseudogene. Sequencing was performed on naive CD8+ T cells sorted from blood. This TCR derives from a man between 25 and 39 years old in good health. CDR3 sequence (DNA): TGTGCCAGCAGCTTCCAAGGACAGGTAAATCAGCCCCAGCATTTT. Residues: CASSFQGQVNQPQHF.